The clone carrying this TCR beta chain was observed once. About 0.45 to 1 ug RNA was reverse transcribed with random hexamers. By means of immunoSEQ multiplex PCR, TCR beta CDR3 spanning 54 Vbeta and 13 Jbeta underwent amplification. TCRdb called the immunoSEQ multiplex PCR reads again in MiXCR, with one record for every CDR3 protein. The table records roughly 200,000 distinct CDR3 sequences, about 95% of them present only once. It was negative isolation that provided the CD8+ and CD4+ T cells, whereas TEMRA cells were enriched by FACS. This CDR3 is 12 amino acids long. The V end lost 1 base, the J end lost 6 bases, and 6 bases lay between the germline ends. Germline CDR1 and CDR2: SEHNR and FQNEAQ (reference sequence). The source of the sample is a study of CD8 T cells in Susac syndrome.

The receptor's source is a human donor in good health. The sample was CD4+ T cells from PBMCs. The J gene is TRBJ1-1, the V gene TRBV7-9, with no clear D. For the CDR3, the DNA is TGTGCCAGCAGCTTAGAGACGTCTGAAGCTTTCTTT. Protein product: CASSLETSEAFF.